This passage covers 8 T cell receptor beta chains from one sample sequenced in a study of technical replicates of blood from a handful of donors. Profiled with immunoSEQ multiplex PCR; TCRdb holds only in-frame clones, not every one. The data show 12,000 or so clones, approximately 79% seen once. The sample consisted of PBMCs. These receptors all come from a human donor in good health.

The CDR3 region has the DNA TGTGCCAGCAGTGAAGCGAGGTTCGGGGGTGCCGAGCAGTACTTC. This codes for CASSEARFGGAEQYF. This chain links TRBV2 with TRBJ2-7, with a weak D call TRBD2 (6 bases). Trimming shortened V by 0 bases and J by 6 bases, and 15 bases separated the two germline ends. There are 15 residues in the CDR3. CDR1 is SNHLY, CDR2 FYNNEI, per germline.

This chain uses TRBV5-1 with TRBJ1-3; 8 bases are a match to TRBD1. This CDR3 is 16 amino acids long. Germline V gives CDR1 SGHRS, CDR2 YFSETQ. With V trimmed by 3 bases and J by 3 bases, 8 bases remained unmatched. Here the CDR3 reads CASSSYSGGIGNTIYF. CDR3 sequence (DNA): TGCGCCAGCAGCTCATATTCAGGGGGCATTGGAAACACCATATATTTT.

V is TRBV10-2 and J is TRBJ1-5; D is unclear. This CDR3 is 13 amino acids long. CDR1 is WSHSY and CDR2 is SAAADI in the germline V gene. V gave up 4 bases and J gave up 6 bases, with 10 bases separating them. The DNA of the CDR3 is TGCGCCAGCAGTGTGGAGATTTTTCAGCCCCAGCATTTT. Translated: CASSVEIFQPQHF.

The chain employs TRBV4-2 and TRBJ1-4; 8 bases are shared with TRBD1. Germline CDR1 and CDR2: LGHNA and YNFKEQ. This CDR3 spans 16 amino acids. J gave up 7 bases and V 7 bases, and 14 bases lay outside the gene matches. CDR3 nucleotide sequence: TGTGCCAGCAAGTCTGGACAGGGTATCGGCGTTGAAAAACTGTTTTTT. Its protein is CASKSGQGIGVEKLFF.

The V and J genes are TRBV5-1 and TRBJ2-7, with D maybe TRBD2 (6 bases). The CDR3 has 15 residues. Germline CDR1 reads SGHRS; CDR2 reads YFSETQ. Between the trimmed V and J ends, which lost 4 bases and 0 bases, there was a span of 14 bases. CDR3 coding DNA: TGCGCCAGCAGCATGCCCGCGGGGTCCTCCTACGAGCAGTACTTC. Its translation is CASSMPAGSSYEQYF.

The sample holds one count of this clone. This chain uses TRBV27 with TRBJ2-1, with 11 bases matching TRBD2. Trimming at V came to 3 bases and at J to 0 bases, leaving 10 bases not matched to a gene. The CDR3 extends over 19 amino acids. Germline values: CDR1 MNHEY, CDR2 SMNVEV (reference sequence). This chain's CDR3 is CASSLWRTSGLSSYNEQFF. The CDR3 bases are TGTGCCAGCAGTTTGTGGCGGACTAGCGGGTTAAGCTCCTACAATGAGCAGTTCTTC.

This clone was seen once. The V call is TRBV7-2, the J call TRBJ2-1; a weak D match, TRBD1 (6 bases). Trimming pared 4 bases from V and 9 bases from J, leaving 13 bases between. This CDR3 region has 13 residues. The germline V gene has CDR1 SGHTA and CDR2 FQGNSA. The CDR3 is CASSSRTEGEQFF. The CDR3 nucleotides read TGTGCCAGCAGCTCGCGGACAGAGGGTGAGCAGTTCTTC.

V is TRBV29-1 and J is TRBJ1-1, with 7 positions matching TRBD1. Losses at the gene ends were 1 base for V and 1 base for J; bases not matched to a gene: 3. This CDR3 comprises 14 residues. Germline CDR1 is SQVTM and CDR2 is ANQGSEA. This CDR3 is CSVEAWDRNTEAFF. CDR3 nucleotide sequence: TGCAGCGTTGAAGCCTGGGACAGGAACACTGAAGCTTTCTTT.